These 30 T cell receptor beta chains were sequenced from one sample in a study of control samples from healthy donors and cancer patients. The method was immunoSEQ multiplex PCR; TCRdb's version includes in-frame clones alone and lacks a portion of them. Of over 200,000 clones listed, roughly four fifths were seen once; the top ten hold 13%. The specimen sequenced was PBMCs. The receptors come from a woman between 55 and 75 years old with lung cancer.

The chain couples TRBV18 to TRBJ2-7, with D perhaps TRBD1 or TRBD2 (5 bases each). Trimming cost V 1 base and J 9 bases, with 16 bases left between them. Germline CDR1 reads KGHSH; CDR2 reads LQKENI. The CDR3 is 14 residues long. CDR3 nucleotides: TGTGCCAGCTCACCACAAAGGGACGCAGGTCCGCAGTACTTC. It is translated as CASSPQRDAGPQYF.

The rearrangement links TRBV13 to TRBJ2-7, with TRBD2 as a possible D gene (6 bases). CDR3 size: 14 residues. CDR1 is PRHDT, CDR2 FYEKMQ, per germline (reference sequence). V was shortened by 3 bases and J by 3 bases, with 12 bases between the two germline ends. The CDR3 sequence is CASSLGSSGYEQYF. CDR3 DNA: TGTGCCAGCAGCTTGGGGAGTAGCGGCTACGAGCAGTACTTC.

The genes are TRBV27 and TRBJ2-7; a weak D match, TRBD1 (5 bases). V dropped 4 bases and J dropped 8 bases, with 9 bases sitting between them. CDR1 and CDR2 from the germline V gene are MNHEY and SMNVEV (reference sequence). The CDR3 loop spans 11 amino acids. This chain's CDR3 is CASSWAGKQYF. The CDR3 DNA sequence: TGTGCCAGCAGTTGGGCAGGGAAGCAGTACTTC.

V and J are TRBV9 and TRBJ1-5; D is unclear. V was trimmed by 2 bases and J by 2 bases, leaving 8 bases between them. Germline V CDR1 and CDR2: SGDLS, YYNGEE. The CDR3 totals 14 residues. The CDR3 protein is CASSVGWGNQPQHF. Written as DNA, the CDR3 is TGTGCCAGCAGCGTGGGTTGGGGCAATCAGCCCCAGCATTTT.

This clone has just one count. The CDR3, as DNA: TGTGCCAGCAGTGAATCGACTGGGGCCAACGTCCTGACTTTC. This translates into CASSESTGANVLTF. The rearrangement links TRBV6-1 to TRBJ2-6; no clear D gene. Germline V gene lookup returns CDR1 MNHNS and CDR2 SASEGT. V lost 2 bases and J 2 bases, leaving 4 bases between the germline ends. The length of the CDR3 is 14 residues.

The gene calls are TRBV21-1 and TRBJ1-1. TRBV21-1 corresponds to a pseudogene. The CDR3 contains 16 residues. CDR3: CASSRESRSFNTEAFF. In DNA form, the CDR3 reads TGTGCCAGCAGCAGAGAGTCCAGATCCTTCAACACTGAAGCTTTCTTT.

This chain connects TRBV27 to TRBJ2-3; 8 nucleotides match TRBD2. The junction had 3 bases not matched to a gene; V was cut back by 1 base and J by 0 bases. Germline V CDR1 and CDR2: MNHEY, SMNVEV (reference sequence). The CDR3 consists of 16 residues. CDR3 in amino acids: CASSLYTSGSTDTQYF. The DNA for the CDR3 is TGTGCCAGCAGTTTATATACTAGCGGTAGCACAGATACGCAGTATTTT.

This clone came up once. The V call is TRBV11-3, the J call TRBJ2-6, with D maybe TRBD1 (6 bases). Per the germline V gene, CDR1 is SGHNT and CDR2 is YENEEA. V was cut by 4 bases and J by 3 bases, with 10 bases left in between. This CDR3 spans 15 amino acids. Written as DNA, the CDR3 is TGTGCCAGCAGCTCACAGGGTAGTGGGGCCAACGTCCTGACTTTC. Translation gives CASSSQGSGANVLTF.

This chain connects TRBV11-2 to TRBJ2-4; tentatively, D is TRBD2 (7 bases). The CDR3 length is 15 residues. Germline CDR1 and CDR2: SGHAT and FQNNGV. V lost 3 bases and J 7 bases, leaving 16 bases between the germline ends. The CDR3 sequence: CASSFSGGGRNIQYF. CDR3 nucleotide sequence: TGTGCCAGCAGCTTTTCCGGCGGGGGCCGGAACATTCAGTACTTC.

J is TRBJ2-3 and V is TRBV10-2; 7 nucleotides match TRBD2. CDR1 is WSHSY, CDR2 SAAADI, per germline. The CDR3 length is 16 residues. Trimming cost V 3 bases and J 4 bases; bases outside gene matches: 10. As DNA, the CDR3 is TGCGCCAGCAGTGATGGCAGCGGGGCACGGGCAGATACGCAGTATTTT. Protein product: CASSDGSGARADTQYF.

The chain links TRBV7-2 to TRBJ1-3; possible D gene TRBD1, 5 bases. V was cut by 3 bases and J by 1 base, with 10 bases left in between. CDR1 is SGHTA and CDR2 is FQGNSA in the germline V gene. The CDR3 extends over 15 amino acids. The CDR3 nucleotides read TGTGCCAGCAGCTTGCAGGGAAGGTCTGGAAACACCATATATTTT. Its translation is CASSLQGRSGNTIYF.

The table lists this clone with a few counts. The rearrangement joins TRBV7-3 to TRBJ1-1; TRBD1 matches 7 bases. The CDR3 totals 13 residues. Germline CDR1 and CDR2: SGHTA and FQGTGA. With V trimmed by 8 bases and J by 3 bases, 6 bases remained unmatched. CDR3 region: CASGRQGDTEAFF. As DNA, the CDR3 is TGTGCCAGCGGTCGACAGGGTGACACTGAAGCTTTCTTT.

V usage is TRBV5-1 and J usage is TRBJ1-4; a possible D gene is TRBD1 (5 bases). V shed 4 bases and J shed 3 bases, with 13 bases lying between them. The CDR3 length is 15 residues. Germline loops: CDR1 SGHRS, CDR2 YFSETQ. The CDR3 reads CASSPGGVPNEKLFF. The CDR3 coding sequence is TGCGCCAGCAGCCCTGGGGGGGTTCCTAATGAAAAACTGTTTTTT.

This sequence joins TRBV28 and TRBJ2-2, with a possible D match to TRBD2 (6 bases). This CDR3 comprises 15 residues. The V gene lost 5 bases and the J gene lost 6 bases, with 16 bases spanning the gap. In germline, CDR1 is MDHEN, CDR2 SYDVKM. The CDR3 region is CASSHPRRGPGELFF. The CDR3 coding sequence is TGTGCCAGCAGTCACCCCCGGAGGGGTCCCGGGGAGCTGTTTTTT.

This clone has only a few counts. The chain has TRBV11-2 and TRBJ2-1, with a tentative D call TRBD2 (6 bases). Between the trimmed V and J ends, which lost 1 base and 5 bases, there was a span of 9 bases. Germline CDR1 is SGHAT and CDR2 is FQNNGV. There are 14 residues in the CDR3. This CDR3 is CASSLGAGNNEQFF. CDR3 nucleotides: TGTGCCAGCAGCTTAGGGGCGGGGAACAATGAGCAGTTCTTC.

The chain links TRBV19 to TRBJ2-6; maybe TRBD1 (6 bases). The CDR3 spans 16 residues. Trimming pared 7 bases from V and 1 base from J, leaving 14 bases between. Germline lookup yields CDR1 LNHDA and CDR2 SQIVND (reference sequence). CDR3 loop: CASTTGLSSGANVLTF. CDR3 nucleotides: TGTGCCAGTACCACAGGGTTGTCATCTGGGGCCAACGTCCTGACTTTC. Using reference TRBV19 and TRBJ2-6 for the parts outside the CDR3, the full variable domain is DGGITQSPKYLFRKEGQNVTLSCEQNLNHDAMYWYRQDPGQGLRLIYYSQIVNDFQKGDIAEGYSVSREKKESFPLTVTSAQKNPTAFYLCASTTGLSSGANVLTFGAGSRLTVL.

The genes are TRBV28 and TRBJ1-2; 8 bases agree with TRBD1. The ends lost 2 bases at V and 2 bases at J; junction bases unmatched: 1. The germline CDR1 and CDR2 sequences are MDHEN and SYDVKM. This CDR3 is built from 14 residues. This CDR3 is CASSLTGGNYGYTF. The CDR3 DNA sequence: TGTGCCAGCAGTTTAACAGGGGGAAACTATGGCTACACCTTC.

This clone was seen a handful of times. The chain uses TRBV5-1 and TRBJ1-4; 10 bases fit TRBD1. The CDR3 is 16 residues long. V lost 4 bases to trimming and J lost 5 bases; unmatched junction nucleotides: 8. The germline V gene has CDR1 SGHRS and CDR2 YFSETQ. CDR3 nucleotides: TGCGCCAGCAGCACCCGACAGGGGGCCTCCAATGAAAAACTGTTTTTT. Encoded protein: CASSTRQGASNEKLFF. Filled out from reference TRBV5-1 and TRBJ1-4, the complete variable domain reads KAGVTQTPRYLIKTRGQQVTLSCSPISGHRSVSWYQQTPGQGLQFLFEYFSETQRNKGNFPGRFSGRQFSNSRSEMNVSTLELGDSALYLCASSTRQGASNEKLFFGSGTQLSVL.

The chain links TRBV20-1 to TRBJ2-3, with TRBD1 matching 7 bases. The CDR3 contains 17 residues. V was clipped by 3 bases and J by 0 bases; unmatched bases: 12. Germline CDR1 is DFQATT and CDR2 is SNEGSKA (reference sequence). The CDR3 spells CSASKQGSGTSTDTQYF. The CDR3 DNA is TGCAGTGCTAGTAAACAGGGGTCGGGAACTAGCACAGATACGCAGTATTTT.

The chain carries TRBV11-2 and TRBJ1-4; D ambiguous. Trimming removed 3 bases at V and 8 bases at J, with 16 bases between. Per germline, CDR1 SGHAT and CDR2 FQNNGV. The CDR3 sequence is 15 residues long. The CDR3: CASSFQKRSTEKLFF. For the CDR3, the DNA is TGTGCCAGCAGCTTCCAAAAGAGGTCAACGGAAAAACTGTTTTTT.

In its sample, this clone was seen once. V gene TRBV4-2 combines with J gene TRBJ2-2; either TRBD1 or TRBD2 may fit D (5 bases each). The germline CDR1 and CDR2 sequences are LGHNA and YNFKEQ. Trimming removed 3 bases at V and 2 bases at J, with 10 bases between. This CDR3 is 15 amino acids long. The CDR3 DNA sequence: TGTGCCAGCAGCCAGCCGGGACCCAACACCGGGGAGCTGTTTTTT. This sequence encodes CASSQPGPNTGELFF.

CDR3 in DNA: TGTGCCAGCAGCCAAGAATGGTCGTCATCCTACGAGCAGTACTTC. Translated, it gives CASSQEWSSSYEQYF. This chain connects TRBV4-2 to TRBJ2-7; D is uncertain. Germline values: CDR1 LGHNA, CDR2 YNFKEQ. The CDR3 spans 15 residues. V lost 0 bases to trimming and J lost 1 base, with 10 bases between them.

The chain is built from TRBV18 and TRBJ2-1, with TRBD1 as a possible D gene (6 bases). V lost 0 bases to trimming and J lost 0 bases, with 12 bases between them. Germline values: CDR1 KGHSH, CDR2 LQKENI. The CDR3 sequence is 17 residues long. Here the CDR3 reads CASSPPDRRSSYNEQFF. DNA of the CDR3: TGTGCCAGCTCACCACCCGACAGGCGGTCCTCCTACAATGAGCAGTTCTTC.

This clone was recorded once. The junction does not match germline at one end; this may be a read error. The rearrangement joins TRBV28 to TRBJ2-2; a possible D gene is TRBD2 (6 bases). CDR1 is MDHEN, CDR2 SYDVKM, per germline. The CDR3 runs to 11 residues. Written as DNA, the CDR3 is TGTGCCAGCAGCGCGGCCGGGGGAGCTGTTTTT. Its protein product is CASSAAGGAVF. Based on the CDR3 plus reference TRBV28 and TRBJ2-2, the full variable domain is DVKVTQSSRYLVKRTGEKVFLECVQDMDHENMFWYRQDPGLGLRLIYFSYDVKMKEKGDIPEGYSVSREKKERFSLILESASTNQTSMYLCASSAAGGAVFGEGSRLTVL.

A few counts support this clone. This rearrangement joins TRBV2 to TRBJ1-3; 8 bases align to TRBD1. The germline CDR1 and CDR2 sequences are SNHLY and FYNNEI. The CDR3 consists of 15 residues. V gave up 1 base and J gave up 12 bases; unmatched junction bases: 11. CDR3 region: CASSEEAGQAAYIYF. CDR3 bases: TGTGCCAGCAGTGAAGAGGCGGGACAGGCCGCTTACATATATTTT.

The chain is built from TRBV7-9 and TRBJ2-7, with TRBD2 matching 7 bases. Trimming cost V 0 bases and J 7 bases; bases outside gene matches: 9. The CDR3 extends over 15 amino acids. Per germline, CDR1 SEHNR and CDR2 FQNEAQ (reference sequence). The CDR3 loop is CASSLADGRPDEQYF. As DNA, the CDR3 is TGTGCCAGCAGCTTAGCGGACGGGAGGCCGGATGAGCAGTACTTC.

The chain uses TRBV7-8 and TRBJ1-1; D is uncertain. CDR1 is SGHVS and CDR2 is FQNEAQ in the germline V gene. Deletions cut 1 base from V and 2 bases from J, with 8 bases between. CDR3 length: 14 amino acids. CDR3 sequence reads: CASSLVAGNTEAFF. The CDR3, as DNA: TGTGCCAGCAGCTTAGTAGCGGGAAACACTGAAGCTTTCTTT.

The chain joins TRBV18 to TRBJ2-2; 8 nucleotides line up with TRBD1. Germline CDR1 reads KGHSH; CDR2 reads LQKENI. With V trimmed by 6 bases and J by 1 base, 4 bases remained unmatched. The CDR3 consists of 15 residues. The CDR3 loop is CASSAGTGNTGELFF. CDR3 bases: TGTGCCAGCTCGGCAGGGACAGGGAACACCGGGGAGCTGTTTTTT.

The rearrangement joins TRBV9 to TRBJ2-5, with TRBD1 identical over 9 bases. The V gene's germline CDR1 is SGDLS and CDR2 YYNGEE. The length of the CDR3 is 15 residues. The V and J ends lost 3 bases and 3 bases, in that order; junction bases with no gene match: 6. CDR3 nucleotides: TGTGCCAGCAGCGGAACAGGGGGCTCCGAAGAGACCCAGTACTTC. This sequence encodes CASSGTGGSEETQYF.

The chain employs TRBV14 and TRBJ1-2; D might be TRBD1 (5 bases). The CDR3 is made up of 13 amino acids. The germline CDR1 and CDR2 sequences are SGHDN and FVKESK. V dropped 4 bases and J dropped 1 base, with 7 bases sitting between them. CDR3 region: CASSRDHNYGYTF. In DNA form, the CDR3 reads TGTGCCAGCAGCCGGGACCATAACTATGGCTACACCTTC.